This T cell receptor beta chain was documented in a study of T cell changes during pregnancy in multiple sclerosis. Clones were read by immunoSEQ multiplex PCR, and TCRdb kept only the in-frame ones, dropping some. Among around 28,000 clones, about nine tenths were seen once, and the ten largest hold 0.5% to 0.6%. This sample comprised CD4+ T cells from peripheral blood mononuclear cells, obtained in the first trimester of pregnancy. This sequence originates from a female donor in good health, enrolled as a control in a pregnancy study.

CDR3 sequence reads: CASSRTGSDDEQFF. CDR3 coding DNA: TGTGCCAGCAGTCGGACAGGGTCTGACGATGAGCAGTTCTTC. J is TRBJ2-1 and V is TRBV6-5; 8 bases align to TRBD1. This CDR3 has 14 residues. The V segment lost 5 bases and the J segment 8 bases; nucleotides outside the gene matches: 8. Germline assignment: CDR1 MNHEY and CDR2 SVGAGI.